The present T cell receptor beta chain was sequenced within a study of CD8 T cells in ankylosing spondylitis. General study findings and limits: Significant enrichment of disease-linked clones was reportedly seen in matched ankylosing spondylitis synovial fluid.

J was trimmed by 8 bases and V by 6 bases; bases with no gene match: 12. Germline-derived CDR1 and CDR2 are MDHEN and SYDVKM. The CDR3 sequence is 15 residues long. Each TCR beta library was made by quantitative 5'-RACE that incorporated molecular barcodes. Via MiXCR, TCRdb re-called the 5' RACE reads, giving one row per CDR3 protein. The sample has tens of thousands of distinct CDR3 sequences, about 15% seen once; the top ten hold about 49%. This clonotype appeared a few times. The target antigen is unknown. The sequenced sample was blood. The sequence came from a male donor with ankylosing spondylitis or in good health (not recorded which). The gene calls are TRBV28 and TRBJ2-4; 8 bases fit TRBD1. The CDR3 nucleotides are TGTGCCAGCAGGGTACAGGGGGTAATAGGTGACATTCAGTACTTC. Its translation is CASRVQGVIGDIQYF.